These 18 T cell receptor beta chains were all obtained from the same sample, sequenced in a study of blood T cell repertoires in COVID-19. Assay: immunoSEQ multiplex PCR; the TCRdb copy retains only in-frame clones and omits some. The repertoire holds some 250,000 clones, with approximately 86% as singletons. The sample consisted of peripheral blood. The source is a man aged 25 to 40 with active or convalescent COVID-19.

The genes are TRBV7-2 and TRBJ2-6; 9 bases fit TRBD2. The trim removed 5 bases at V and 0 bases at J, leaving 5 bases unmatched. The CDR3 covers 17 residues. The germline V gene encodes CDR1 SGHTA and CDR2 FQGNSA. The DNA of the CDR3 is TGTGCCAGCAGCAAAGCGGGGGGCAGCTCTGGGGCCAACGTCCTGACTTTC. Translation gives CASSKAGGSSGANVLTF.

CDR3 bases: TGTGCCAGCAGTTCGGCACAGGGAAAGAATGAAGCTTTCTTT. Protein product: CASSSAQGKNEAFF. The chain employs TRBV6-5 and TRBJ1-1; perhaps TRBD1 as D (6 bases). The CDR3 spans 14 residues. The V end lost 4 bases, the J end lost 7 bases, and 16 bases lay between the germline ends. Per the germline V gene, CDR1 is MNHEY and CDR2 is SVGAGI.

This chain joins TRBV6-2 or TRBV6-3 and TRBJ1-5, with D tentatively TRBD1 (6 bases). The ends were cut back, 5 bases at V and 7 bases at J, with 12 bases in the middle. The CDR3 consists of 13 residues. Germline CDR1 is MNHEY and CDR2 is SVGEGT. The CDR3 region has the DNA TGTGCCAGCAGTCCGACAGGTAGCCAGCCCCAGCATTTT. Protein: CASSPTGSQPQHF.

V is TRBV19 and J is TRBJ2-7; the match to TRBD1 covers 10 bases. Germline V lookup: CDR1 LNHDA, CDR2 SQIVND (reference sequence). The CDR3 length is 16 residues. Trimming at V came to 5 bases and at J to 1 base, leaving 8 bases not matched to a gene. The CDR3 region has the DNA TGTGCCAGTAGTGCTCGCCGGGACAGGGGATCCTACGAGCAGTACTTC. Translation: CASSARRDRGSYEQYF.

The CDR3 region is CASSFSSGTVNYGYTF. The CDR3 DNA is TGCGCCAGCAGCTTCTCTTCCGGGACAGTTAACTATGGCTACACCTTC. The chain links TRBV5-1 to TRBJ1-2, with 7 bases lining up with TRBD1. V shed 2 bases and J 1 base; nucleotides not matched to a gene: 8. This CDR3 has 16 residues. The germline V gene has CDR1 SGHRS and CDR2 YFSETQ.

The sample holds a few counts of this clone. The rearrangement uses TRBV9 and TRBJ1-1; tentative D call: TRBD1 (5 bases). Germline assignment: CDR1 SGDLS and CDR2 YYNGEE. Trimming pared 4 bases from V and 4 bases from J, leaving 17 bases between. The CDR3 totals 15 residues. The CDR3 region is CASSRDGGGVTEAFF. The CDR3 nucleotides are TGTGCCAGCAGCCGGGACGGGGGTGGTGTCACTGAAGCTTTCTTT.

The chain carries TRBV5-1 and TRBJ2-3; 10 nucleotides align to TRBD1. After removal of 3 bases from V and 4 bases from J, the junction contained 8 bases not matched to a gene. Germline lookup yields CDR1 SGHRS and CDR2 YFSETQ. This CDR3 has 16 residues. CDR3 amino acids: CASSWFDRGPPDTQYF. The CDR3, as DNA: TGCGCCAGCAGCTGGTTTGACAGGGGGCCTCCAGATACGCAGTATTTT.

As DNA, the CDR3 is TGTGCCTGGAGTACCGGGACAGGGTATGGCTACACCTTC. Residues: CAWSTGTGYGYTF. The chain uses TRBV30 and TRBJ1-2, with TRBD1 matching 9 bases. This CDR3 contains 13 residues. CDR1 is GTSNPN and CDR2 is SVGIG in the germline V gene (reference sequence). The V segment lost 2 bases and the J segment 5 bases; nucleotides outside the gene matches: 3.

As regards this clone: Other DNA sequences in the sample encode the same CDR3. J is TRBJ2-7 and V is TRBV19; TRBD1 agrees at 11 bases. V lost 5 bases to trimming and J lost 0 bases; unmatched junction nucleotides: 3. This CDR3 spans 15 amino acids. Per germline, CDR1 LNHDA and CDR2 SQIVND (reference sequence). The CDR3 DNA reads TGTGCCAGTAGTCCCGGGACAGGGGGCTCCTACGAGCAGTACTTC. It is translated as CASSPGTGGSYEQYF. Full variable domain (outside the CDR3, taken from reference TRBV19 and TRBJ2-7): DGGITQSPKYLFRKEGQNVTLSCEQNLNHDAMYWYRQDPGQGLRLIYYSQIVNDFQKGDIAEGYSVSREKKESFPLTVTSAQKNPTAFYLCASSPGTGGSYEQYFGPGTRLTVT.

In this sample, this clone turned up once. CDR3 amino acids: CASSSRGGHKDTQYF. The DNA for the CDR3 is TGTGCCAGCAGCTCGCGGGGGGGCCATAAAGATACGCAGTATTTT. This chain connects TRBV3-1 (or the pseudogene TRBV3-2) to TRBJ2-3; 9 positions match TRBD2. CDR3 length: 15 residues. With V trimmed by 5 bases and J by 5 bases, 8 bases remained unmatched. The V gene's germline CDR1 is LGHDT and CDR2 YNNKEL (reference sequence).

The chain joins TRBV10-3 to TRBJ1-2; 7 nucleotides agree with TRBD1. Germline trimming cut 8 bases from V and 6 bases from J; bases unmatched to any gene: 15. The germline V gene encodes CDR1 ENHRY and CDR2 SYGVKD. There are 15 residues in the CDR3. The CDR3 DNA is TGTGCCATCGGGCAGGGGGTACTTGGGATAGATGGCTACACCTTC. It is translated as CAIGQGVLGIDGYTF.

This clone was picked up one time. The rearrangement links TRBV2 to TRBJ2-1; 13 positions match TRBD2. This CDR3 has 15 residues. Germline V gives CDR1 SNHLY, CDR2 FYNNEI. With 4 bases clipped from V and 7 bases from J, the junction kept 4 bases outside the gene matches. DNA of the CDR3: TGTGCCAGCAGTGCTTTGACTAGCGGGGGGAATGAGCAGTTCTTC. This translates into CASSALTSGGNEQFF. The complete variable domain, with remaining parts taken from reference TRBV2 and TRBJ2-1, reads EPEVTQTPSHQVTQMGQEVILRCVPISNHLYFYWYRQILGQKVEFLVSFYNNEISEKSEIFDDQFSVERPDGSNFTLKIRSTKLEDSAMYFCASSALTSGGNEQFFGPGTRLTVL.

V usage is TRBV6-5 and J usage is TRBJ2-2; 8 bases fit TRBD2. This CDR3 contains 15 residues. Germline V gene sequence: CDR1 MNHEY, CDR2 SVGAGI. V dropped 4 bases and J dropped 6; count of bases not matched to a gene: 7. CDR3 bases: TGTGCCAGCAGTTTGAGTAGCGGGGCACCCGGGGAGCTGTTTTTT. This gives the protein CASSLSSGAPGELFF.

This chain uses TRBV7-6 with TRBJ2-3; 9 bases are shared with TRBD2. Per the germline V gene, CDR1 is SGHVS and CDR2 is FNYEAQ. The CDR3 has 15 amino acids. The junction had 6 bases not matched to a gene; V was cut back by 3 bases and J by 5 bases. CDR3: CASSFRGGAGDTQYF. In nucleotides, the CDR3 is TGTGCCAGCAGCTTTCGCGGGGGGGCGGGAGATACGCAGTATTTT.

The CDR3 spells CSVEAAGGLVAQYF. As DNA, the CDR3 is TGCAGCGTTGAAGCTGCGGGGGGGTTGGTGGCCCAGTACTTC. This chain connects TRBV29-1 to TRBJ2-5, with 9 bases fitting TRBD2. CDR1 and CDR2 from the germline V gene are SQVTM and ANQGSEA. CDR3 length: 14 amino acids. V lost 1 base, J lost 9 bases, and 9 bases stayed unmatched.

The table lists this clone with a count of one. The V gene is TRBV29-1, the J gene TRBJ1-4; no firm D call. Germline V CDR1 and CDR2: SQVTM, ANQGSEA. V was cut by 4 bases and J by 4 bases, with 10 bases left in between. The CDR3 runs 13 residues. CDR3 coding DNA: TGCAGCGTTGTGTCCCAGATTAATGAAAAACTGTTTTTT. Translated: CSVVSQINEKLFF.

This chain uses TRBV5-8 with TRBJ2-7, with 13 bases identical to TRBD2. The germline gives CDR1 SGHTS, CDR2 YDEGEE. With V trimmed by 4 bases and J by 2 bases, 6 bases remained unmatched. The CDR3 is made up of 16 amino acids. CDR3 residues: CASSRTGLAGAYEQYF. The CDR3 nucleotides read TGTGCCAGCAGCCGAACAGGACTAGCGGGGGCCTACGAGCAGTACTTC.

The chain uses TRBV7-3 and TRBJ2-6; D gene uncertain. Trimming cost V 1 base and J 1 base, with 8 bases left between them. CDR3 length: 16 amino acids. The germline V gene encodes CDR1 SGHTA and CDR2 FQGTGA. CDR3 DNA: TGTGCCAGCAGCTTAATATCAGGTTCTGGGGCCAACGTCCTGACTTTC. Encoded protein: CASSLISGSGANVLTF.